A selection of T cell receptor beta chains follows, all from one sample in a study of vaccination effects on CD4 cells after COVID-19. What these receptors recognize is not known. Some clones are missing from TCRdb's copy, which holds only in-frame ones; the method was immunoSEQ multiplex PCR. In the table there are about 47,000 clones, roughly three quarters of which are singletons. The sample consisted of CD4+ T cells from PBMCs cultured without peptide, taken after COVID-19 vaccination. Receptors originate from a human donor who received a COVID-19 vaccine. Both conserved end residues are part of each CDR3. D genes are given only for firm matches. Size values are once, few and many counts, or a class for expanded clones, and some rows have none.

>TRBJ2-2|TRBV3-1/TRBV3-2|-|once
TGTGCCAGCAGCCGAGCAGCGAACACCGGGGAGCTGTTTTTT
CASSRAANTGELFF
>TRBJ1-2|TRBV29-1|-|-
TGCAGCGTTCGGCAGCTTATTTTAAATGGCTACACCTTC
CSVRQLILNGYTF
>TRBJ1-1|TRBV5-4|-|few
TGTGCCAGCAGCACCGGACGGCCCGGGAACACTGAAGCTTTCTTT
CASSTGRPGNTEAFF
>TRBJ1-3|TRBV11-2|-|-
TGTGCCAGCAGCTTAAGTTCGGGGGTAAACACCATATATTTT
CASSLSSGVNTIYF
>TRBJ1-1|TRBV18|TRBD1|few
TGTGCCAGCTCATCTCAGGGGGCTGCGAACACTGAAGCTTTCTTT
CASSSQGAANTEAFF
>TRBJ2-1|TRBV4-1|TRBD1|-
TGCGCCAGCAGCCACCTCCCCAAGGGGGCGGGCTACAATGAGCAGTTCTTC
CASSHLPKGAGYNEQFF
>TRBJ2-7|TRBV19|-|-
TGTGCCAGTAGTATCAGGACGAGCTCCTACGAGCAGTACTTC
CASSIRTSSYEQYF
>TRBJ2-5|TRBV7-2|-|-
TGTGCCAGCAGCTTGTTGACCGGGACTGTCATGTGGACCCAGTACTTC
CASSLLTGTVMWTQYF
>TRBJ2-5|TRBV5-1|TRBD1|-
TGCGCCAGCAGCTATACCTCAGGGGGAAAAGAGACCCAGTACTTC
CASSYTSGGKETQYF
>TRBJ2-2|TRBV7-9|-|-
TGTGCCAGCAGCTTACCCGACGGGTTTAACACCGGGGAGCTGTTTTTT
CASSLPDGFNTGELFF
>TRBJ1-4|TRBV11-2|TRBD1|-
TGTGCCAGCAGCTTACCTCCGGGACAGGGAAGCGAAAAACTGTTTTTT
CASSLPPGQGSEKLFF
>TRBJ2-1|TRBV5-1|TRBD1|-
TGCGCCAGCAGCTTGACCCCACCAGGACAGGGTAGGAATGAGCAGTTCTTC
CASSLTPPGQGRNEQFF
>TRBJ2-1|TRBV27|TRBD2|-
TGTGCCAGCAGTTTCCTAGTACTAGCGGGGAGCTACAATGAGCAGTTCTTC
CASSFLVLAGSYNEQFF
>TRBJ2-5|TRBV12-3/TRBV12-4|-|-
TGTGCCAGCAGTTTTAGCGGTCCGGAGACCCAGTACTTC
CASSFSGPETQYF
>TRBJ2-5|TRBV4-1|TRBD2|-
TGCGCCAGCAGCCAAGGGGCCGGGGGGGCCTTGGAGACCCAGTACTTC
CASSQGAGGALETQYF
>TRBJ2-5|TRBV6-5|-|-
TGTGCCAGCGGCCTAGCTTGGGCAAACCAAGAGACCCAGTACTTC
CASGLAWANQETQYF
>TRBJ1-6|TRBV7-2|-|few
TGTGCCAGCAGCTCGGGCCCAAATTCACCCCTCCACTTT
CASSSGPNSPLHF
>TRBJ2-3|TRBV9|TRBD2|-
TGTGCCAGCTTAAGCGGGAGACTCACAGATACGCAGTATTTT
CASLSGRLTDTQYF
>TRBJ1-3|TRBV7-8|-|-
TGTGCCAGCAGCTTAGGGACAGCAGACACCATATATTTT
CASSLGTADTIYF
>TRBJ2-7|TRBV6-6|TRBD1|-
TGTGCCAGCAGTAAGAAACAGGGGGCGTCTTTCTACGAGCAGTACTTC
CASSKKQGASFYEQYF
>TRBJ2-2|TRBV7-9|-|medium-sized
TGTGCCAGCAGCTTAGGGGGTAACACCGGGGAGCTGTTTTTT
CASSLGGNTGELFF
>TRBJ2-3|TRBV7-9|TRBD2|-
TGTGCCAGCAGCACCCCGGTGGCGAGCGGGGGGACAGATACGCAGTATTTT
CASSTPVASGGTDTQYF